This paragraph covers one T cell receptor beta chain sequence. The data originate from a study of blood T cell repertoires in COVID-19. Study background: Sample material is recorded as cDNA or gDNA derived from T cells, B-cell-depleted T cells, or PBMCs.

Participants were aged roughly 18 to 89 years from approximately 23 US areas. Participant-given clinical history determined each cohort assignment. Two consecutive negative NP/OP PCR tests, clearance, or resolved symptoms defined Cohort 3 recovery. Repertoires were generated with immunoSEQ multiplex PCR, while TCRdb's copy carries only in-frame clones and drops some. The sample lists around 130,000 clones; 80% to 90% were seen once. Between the trimmed V and J ends, which lost 0 bases and 5 bases, there was a span of 16 bases. This CDR3 is 17 amino acids long. Per germline, CDR1 LGHNA and CDR2 YSLEER.

The clonotype was recovered from a woman between 45 and 60 years old who had recovered from COVID-19. Sequenced: PBMCs or T cells enriched from blood (not recorded which). The chain employs TRBV4-3 and TRBJ1-4; no definite D call. The CDR3 sequence is CASSQDARPGKNEKLFF. The CDR3 DNA reads TGCGCCAGCAGCCAAGATGCCCGGCCGGGGAAAAATGAAAAACTGTTTTTT.